This T cell receptor beta chain was profiled in a study of T cell responses to AZD1222 COVID-19 vaccine. Sequencing was performed with immunoSEQ multiplex PCR; in TCRdb, only in-frame clones are kept and a portion is missing. The profile covers approximately 190,000 clones, with approximately 90% appearing a single time and 0.99% taken by the ten largest. The CDR3 covers 14 residues. The germline V gene has CDR1 SGHAT and CDR2 FQNNGV. Trimming at V came to 5 bases and at J to 5 bases, leaving 5 bases not matched to a gene. This sequence was found in an adult in good health. Sequences were derived from peripheral blood, sampled on day 0 of AZD1222 vaccination. The chain links TRBV11-2 to TRBJ1-3; 8 bases are shared with TRBD1. This CDR3 is CASSPGTGRNTIYF. In DNA, the CDR3 is TGTGCCAGCAGCCCCGGGACAGGCCGAAACACCATATATTTT. Supplemented by reference TRBV11-2 and TRBJ1-3, the full variable domain reads EAGVAQSPRYKIIEKRQSVAFWCNPISGHATLYWYQQILGQGPKLLIQFQNNGVVDDSQLPKDRFSAERLKGVDSTLKIQPAKLEDSAVYLCASSPGTGRNTIYFGEGSWLTVV.